This is a list of T cell receptor beta chains from one sample in a study of CD8 T cells in Susac syndrome. In TCRdb, the immunoSEQ multiplex PCR reads were re-called with MiXCR into one record per CDR3 protein. The sample has roughly 190,000 distinct CDR3 sequences, less than 95% seen once; the top ten hold 0.08% to 0.11%. What was sequenced was CD4+ T cells from PBMCs. Receptors originate from a human donor in good health. Each CDR3 is given with its conserved first and last residue. The D gene is left open where the match is weak. Some rows have no size entry. The others give once, few or many, or a class for an expanded clone.

D: .; size: .; V: TRBV29-1; J: TRBJ1-1; CDR3: CSAGWAENTEAFF; DNA: TGCAGCGCCGGATGGGCGGAGAACACTGAAGCTTTCTTT
D: .; size: .; V: TRBV25-1; J: TRBJ2-6; CDR3: CASSALGQTSGANVLTF; DNA: TGTGCCAGCAGTGCCCTAGGACAGACCTCTGGGGCCAACGTCCTGACTTTC
D: TRBD2; size: once; V: TRBV12-3/TRBV12-4; J: TRBJ2-1; CDR3: CASRRRTSADNEQFF; DNA: TGTGCCAGCAGACGACGGACTAGCGCTGACAATGAGCAGTTCTTC
D: TRBD2; size: .; V: TRBV29-1; J: TRBJ2-2; CDR3: CSVERQGGGELFF; DNA: TGCAGCGTTGAACGGCAGGGAGGGGGGGAGCTGTTTTTT
D: TRBD1; size: .; V: TRBV7-9; J: TRBJ2-7; CDR3: CASNPDRSYEQYF; DNA: TGTGCCAGCAACCCGGACAGGTCGTACGAGCAGTACTTC
D: .; size: .; V: TRBV4-2; J: TRBJ1-2; CDR3: CASSQLTTDGYTF; DNA: TGTGCCAGCAGCCAACTAACGACTGATGGCTACACCTTC
D: .; size: once; V: TRBV19; J: TRBJ1-1; CDR3: CASSKTNTEAFF; DNA: TGTGCCAGTAGTAAAACCAACACTGAAGCTTTCTTT
D: .; size: .; V: TRBV6-5; J: TRBJ2-1; CDR3: CASSYSGLAMYNEQFF; DNA: TGTGCCAGCAGTTACTCGGGTCTAGCGATGTACAATGAGCAGTTCTTC
D: .; size: .; V: TRBV29-1; J: TRBJ1-2; CDR3: CSVVGGGYGYTF; DNA: TGCAGCGTTGTGGGGGGAGGATATGGCTACACCTTC
D: .; size: .; V: TRBV29-1; J: TRBJ1-4; CDR3: CSVPTGEKLFF; DNA: TGCAGCGTTCCGACAGGTGAAAAACTGTTTTTT
D: TRBD2; size: .; V: TRBV20-1; J: TRBJ2-1; CDR3: CSANPLAETYNEQFF; DNA: TGCAGTGCTAACCCACTAGCGGAGACCTACAATGAGCAGTTCTTC
D: TRBD2; size: .; V: TRBV3-1; J: TRBJ2-3; CDR3: CASSLGTSGRTDTQYF; DNA: TGTGCCAGCAGCCTAGGGACTAGCGGCCGCACAGATACGCAGTATTTT
D: TRBD1; size: .; V: TRBV25-1; J: TRBJ2-7; CDR3: CASSWTGTVVQYF; DNA: TGTGCCAGCAGCTGGACAGGGACGGTAGTGCAGTACTTC
D: TRBD1; size: .; V: TRBV29-1; J: TRBJ1-5; CDR3: CSVGDRGNQPQHF; DNA: TGCAGCGTTGGGGACAGGGGCAATCAGCCCCAGCATTTT
D: .; size: .; V: TRBV14; J: TRBJ2-1; CDR3: CASSDTGAPRNNEQFF; DNA: TGTGCCAGTTCGGATACGGGAGCCCCGAGAAACAATGAGCAGTTCTTC
D: .; size: few; V: TRBV3-1; J: TRBJ2-7; CDR3: CASSQGRGEQYF; DNA: TGTGCCAGCAGCCAGGGAAGGGGAGAGCAGTACTTC
D: .; size: few; V: TRBV27; J: TRBJ2-7; CDR3: CASSLPGYEQYF; DNA: TGTGCCAGCAGTTTACCAGGCTACGAGCAGTACTTC
D: TRBD1; size: .; V: TRBV4-3; J: TRBJ2-5; CDR3: CASSQVRGQGFETQYF; DNA: TGCGCCAGCAGCCAAGTCCGGGGACAGGGGTTCGAGACCCAGTACTTC
D: .; size: .; V: TRBV18; J: TRBJ2-7; CDR3: CASSTSRSSYEQYF; DNA: TGTGCCAGCTCAACTAGCAGGAGCTCCTACGAGCAGTACTTC
D: .; size: .; V: TRBV2; J: TRBJ2-5; CDR3: CATQSRAQETQYF; DNA: TGTGCCACCCAGAGCAGGGCCCAAGAGACCCAGTACTTC
D: TRBD1; size: .; V: TRBV2; J: TRBJ2-2; CDR3: CASSYRDRNTGELFF; DNA: TGTGCCAGCAGCTACCGGGACAGGAACACCGGGGAGCTGTTTTTT
D: .; size: .; V: TRBV30; J: TRBJ1-5; CDR3: CAWSVQESQPQHF; DNA: TGTGCCTGGAGTGTACAAGAAAGTCAGCCCCAGCATTTT
D: .; size: .; V: TRBV14; J: TRBJ2-7; CDR3: CASSGSHYQGEQYF; DNA: TGTGCCAGCAGCGGATCCCACTACCAGGGAGAGCAGTACTTC
D: .; size: once; V: TRBV20-1; J: TRBJ2-6; CDR3: CSASRVSSGANVLTF; DNA: TGCAGTGCTAGCCGGGTGAGCTCTGGGGCCAACGTCCTGACTTTC
D: .; size: .; V: TRBV30; J: TRBJ1-5; CDR3: CAWEGGTGQPQHF; DNA: TGTGCCTGGGAAGGAGGGACGGGACAGCCCCAGCATTTT
D: .; size: .; V: TRBV30; J: TRBJ2-3; CDR3: CAFRGYADTQYF; DNA: TGTGCTTTCAGGGGTTATGCAGATACGCAGTATTTT
D: .; size: .; V: TRBV3-1; J: TRBJ2-1; CDR3: CASSDVLRSYNEQFF; DNA: TGTGCCAGCAGCGACGTACTCCGCTCCTACAATGAGCAGTTCTTC
D: .; size: .; V: TRBV29-1; J: TRBJ2-3; CDR3: CSVEARNTDTQYF; DNA: TGCAGCGTTGAAGCGCGTAACACAGATACGCAGTATTTT
D: TRBD2; size: .; V: TRBV7-9; J: TRBJ2-1; CDR3: CASSLGLAGGTYNEQFF; DNA: TGTGCCAGCAGCTTAGGTCTTGCGGGAGGGACCTACAATGAGCAGTTCTTC
D: .; size: once; V: TRBV9; J: TRBJ1-2; CDR3: CASSPMERGNYGYTF; DNA: TGTGCCAGCAGCCCCATGGAACGGGGAAACTATGGCTACACCTTC
D: .; size: .; V: TRBV29-1; J: TRBJ1-5; CDR3: CSVVQYSNQPQHF; DNA: TGCAGCGTTGTTCAGTATAGCAATCAGCCCCAGCATTTT
D: TRBD1; size: .; V: TRBV25-1; J: TRBJ1-1; CDR3: CASSQTGGPGNTEAFF; DNA: TGTGCCAGCAGTCAGACAGGGGGCCCCGGGAACACTGAAGCTTTCTTT
D: TRBD2; size: .; V: TRBV4-2; J: TRBJ2-3; CDR3: CASSQATSGSHADTQYF; DNA: TGTGCCAGCAGCCAAGCGACTAGCGGGAGCCACGCAGATACGCAGTATTTT
D: .; size: .; V: TRBV20-1; J: TRBJ1-2; CDR3: CSARTEVVYTF; DNA: TGCAGTGCACGGACCGAGGTTGTCTACACCTTC
D: .; size: .; V: TRBV20-1; J: TRBJ2-1; CDR3: CSASYPSVEQFF; DNA: TGCAGTGCTAGCTACCCTAGCGTCGAGCAGTTCTTC
D: TRBD1; size: .; V: TRBV9; J: TRBJ2-2; CDR3: CASRYRGHDTGELFF; DNA: TGTGCCAGCAGGTACAGGGGGCACGACACCGGGGAGCTGTTTTTT
D: .; size: .; V: TRBV29-1; J: TRBJ1-1; CDR3: CSVDVDVKAFF; DNA: TGCAGCGTTGATGTGGATGTAAAAGCTTTCTTT
D: .; size: .; V: TRBV20-1; J: TRBJ2-3; CDR3: CSARDRRAGSSTDTQYF; DNA: TGCAGTGCTAGAGATCGGCGGGCCGGATCTTCCACAGATACGCAGTATTTT
D: TRBD2; size: .; V: TRBV7-2; J: TRBJ2-7; CDR3: CASSPLSSGKGEQYF; DNA: TGTGCCAGCAGCCCTCTGTCTAGCGGGAAGGGTGAGCAGTACTTC
D: .; size: .; V: TRBV9; J: TRBJ1-5; CDR3: CASSVPIGPNQPQHF; DNA: TGTGCCAGCAGCGTCCCGATTGGACCCAATCAGCCCCAGCATTTT
D: .; size: .; V: TRBV20-1; J: TRBJ2-1; CDR3: CSAREDWSGNEQFF; DNA: TGCAGTGCTAGAGAAGATTGGTCGGGTAATGAGCAGTTCTTC
D: TRBD1; size: .; V: TRBV6-1; J: TRBJ1-6; CDR3: CASSPSITGDNSPLHF; DNA: TGTGCCAGCAGCCCCTCGATCACAGGGGATAATTCACCCCTCCACTTT
D: TRBD2; size: .; V: TRBV9; J: TRBJ2-1; CDR3: CASSALAGGRDNEQFF; DNA: TGTGCCAGCAGCGCCCTAGCGGGAGGGCGGGACAATGAGCAGTTCTTC
D: TRBD1; size: .; V: TRBV30; J: TRBJ1-5; CDR3: CAWRGDRDNQPQHF; DNA: TGTGCCTGGAGAGGGGACAGGGACAATCAGCCCCAGCATTTT
D: .; size: .; V: TRBV20-1; J: TRBJ2-3; CDR3: CSAVSEDTQYF; DNA: TGCAGTGCCGTCTCCGAAGATACGCAGTATTTT
D: .; size: .; V: TRBV23-1; J: TRBJ2-2; CDR3: CASSQSDHGTYTGELFF; DNA: TGCGCCAGTAGTCAATCGGACCACGGAACTTACACCGGGGAGCTGTTTTTT
D: .; size: .; V: TRBV11-1; J: TRBJ2-7; CDR3: CASSLIGVDEQYF; DNA: TGTGCCAGCAGCTTAATAGGGGTCGACGAGCAGTACTTC
D: TRBD1; size: .; V: TRBV27; J: TRBJ2-1; CDR3: CASADRHNEQFF; DNA: TGTGCCAGCGCGGACAGGCACAATGAGCAGTTCTTC
D: .; size: .; V: TRBV25-1; J: TRBJ2-1; CDR3: CASSESYPFEQFF; DNA: TGTGCCAGCAGTGAAAGTTACCCCTTTGAGCAGTTCTTC
D: TRBD1; size: .; V: TRBV3-1; J: TRBJ1-1; CDR3: CASSQARTGGTEAFF; DNA: TGTGCCAGCAGCCAAGCCAGGACAGGGGGCACTGAAGCTTTCTTT
D: TRBD1; size: .; V: TRBV7-2; J: TRBJ1-1; CDR3: CASSLVQGASTEAFF; DNA: TGTGCCAGCAGCTTAGTACAGGGGGCGAGCACTGAAGCTTTCTTT
D: TRBD1; size: .; V: TRBV20-1; J: TRBJ2-5; CDR3: CSARGLSGTGGPETQYF; DNA: TGCAGTGCTAGAGGACTATCTGGGACAGGGGGGCCGGAGACCCAGTACTTC
D: TRBD1; size: once; V: TRBV5-6; J: TRBJ2-3; CDR3: CASSHRDRARGDTQYF; DNA: TGTGCCAGCAGCCACCGGGACAGGGCGAGGGGAGATACGCAGTATTTT
D: TRBD2; size: .; V: TRBV7-2; J: TRBJ2-7; CDR3: CASSLASGSYEQYF; DNA: TGTGCCAGCAGCTTAGCTAGCGGGAGCTACGAGCAGTACTTC
D: TRBD2; size: .; V: TRBV3-1; J: TRBJ2-1; CDR3: CASSATGTSGKQFF; DNA: TGTGCCAGCAGCGCTACCGGGACTAGCGGGAAGCAGTTCTTC
D: TRBD2; size: .; V: TRBV12-3/TRBV12-4; J: TRBJ2-1; CDR3: CASSLGLLAGGDEQFF; DNA: TGTGCCAGCAGTTTGGGTCTACTAGCGGGAGGCGATGAGCAGTTCTTC
D: .; size: .; V: TRBV29-1; J: TRBJ1-1; CDR3: CSAHRDPNTEAFF; DNA: TGCAGCGCCCACCGGGACCCTAACACTGAAGCTTTCTTT
D: .; size: .; V: TRBV20-1; J: TRBJ2-2; CDR3: CSAQTPGLYNRELFF; DNA: TGCAGTGCCCAAACCCCGGGACTTTACAACCGGGAGCTGTTTTTT
D: TRBD2; size: .; V: TRBV20-1; J: TRBJ2-7; CDR3: CSARTPGLAIYEQYF; DNA: TGCAGTGCTAGAACTCCGGGACTAGCTATCTACGAGCAGTACTTC
D: .; size: .; V: TRBV7-6; J: TRBJ2-3; CDR3: CASSLVGSLQSDTQYF; DNA: TGTGCCAGCAGCTTAGTAGGGTCGCTTCAATCGGATACGCAGTATTTT